One T cell receptor beta chain is described in this entry. The antigen it recognizes is unknown. Base qualities were left out, and no much larger clone turns up one base away. A cohort of about 30 patients with locally advanced or metastatic urothelial carcinoma, treated at Memorial Sloan Kettering on a trial protocol, was included. Peripheral blood mononuclear cells were collected pretreatment and during treatment, with between 1 and 8 total time points per patient. The Qiagen DNeasy Blood extraction kit was used to purify genomic DNA from total PBMCs and from tumor samples. PBMCs were collected pretreatment and during treatment, and were isolated and stored as previously described. Trimming removed 5 bases from V and 7 bases from J, leaving 15 bases between the germline ends. CDR1 and CDR2 are read off the germline V gene (reference sequence) as LNHDA and SQIVND. The cysteine opens and the phenylalanine closes a CDR3 of 14 amino acids. Kept here is only the CDR3 DNA, which spans 42 bases and is read in frame from base 1.

The entry originates in a study of PD-L1 blockade in urothelial cancer (dated by TCRdb to the late 2010s). Regarding the complete study: Therapy was started around 2014 for all patients, and atezolizumab 1,200 mg was administered intravenously every 3 weeks. Twenty-five of 29 patients were males with bladder-origin urothelial cancer, and about 60% of the roughly 30 reported a prior smoking history. Patients had an ECOG performance status of 0 or 1 and had received between 0 and 3 prior chemotherapy regimens. Blood samples were analyzed at two time points: 3 weeks after treatment start (second dose) and 6 weeks after treatment start. Blood samples gave a median of about 140,000 T cells and 77,000 or so unique TCRs, with a median clonality of around 0.074. The study was an exploratory multi-omic analysis of somatic, immune and clinical correlates of response to PD-L1 blockade with atezolizumab in urothelial cancer. Pretreatment tumor samples and matched peripheral blood, collected serially before and after atezolizumab treatment, underwent TCR sequencing. Progression-free survival longer than 6 months counted as durable clinical benefit, and TCR features were additionally tested against both progression-free and overall survival. Whole exome sequencing and RNA sequencing of pretreatment tumors were performed alongside TCR sequencing in the same patients. Durable clinical benefit was achieved by nine patients and was not achieved by 20 patients. Some 30 patients had pretreatment blood TCR-seq, some 25 had at least one posttreatment blood collection, and some 25 had tumor TCR-seq. Overall study outcomes, separate from this receptor: A pretreatment peripheral blood TCR clonality below the median was linked to improved progression-free and overall survival. Among patients with durable benefit, tumor-associated TCR clones showed greater expansion in peripheral blood 3 weeks after treatment started (n ≈ 20, p = 0.022). Because the sample size was small (n ≈ 28) and many of the analyses were exploratory, the results are meant to be hypothesis-generating.

To estimate absolute template abundance from read counts, synthetic TCR analog templates were spiked into each PCR. Using the immunoSEQ assay, TCRbeta CDR3 regions were amplified from genomic DNA with bias-controlled V and J gene primers. Sequencing of rearranged TCRbeta segments was performed at approximately 20X coverage. The paper's processing steps were these. Sequencing errors were corrected by clustering, and CDR3s were annotated against IMGT so that V, D and J genes could be assigned. Downstream analyses used only productive TCRbeta rearrangements and left out out-of-frame or stop-codon sequences. Clonality was calculated as one minus the Shannon entropy normalized by the log of the number of unique productive sequences. Clones differing between time points or between blood and tumor were identified using Fisher's exact test with Benjamini-Hochberg correction, with an adjusted p below 0.01 applied as the threshold. Entries here come from immuneACCESS through TCRdb and include only in-frame sequences with V and J called. Some clones fail to appear in such tables; in the studies checked, an unresolved V gene covers under half of the shortfall, and the cause of the remainder is unknown. V, J and clone size are taken as reported in that table, and D and trimming were inferred from the DNA itself. In this sample the table shows some 54,000 clones, roughly 84% of which occur a single time. The top ten constitute 5.8% of the sample.

The specimen comprised PBMCs, sampled around atezolizumab (anti-PD-L1) treatment. This receptor was taken from a man aged 35 to 55 with urothelial cancer. Recombination joined TRBV19 with TRBJ2-1, with a tentative D gene TRBD2 over 6 matching bases. The CDR3 sequence is CASSYGLRLNEQFF. Here is the DNA: TGTGCCAGTAGTTACGGACTACGGTTAAATGAGCAGTTCTTC.